These 20 T cell receptor beta chains share one sample of origin, sequenced in a study of breast tumors, draining lymph nodes, adjacent tissues. One entry per CDR3 protein, called by TCRdb with MiXCR from the multiplex PCR reads. The sample has some 38,000 distinct CDR3 sequences, just over 35% seen once. Sequencing input: breast tumor tissue. The receptors originated from a female donor with breast cancer. Some clones in this sample may be carry-over from other donors' samples.

The chain recombines TRBV12-3 or TRBV12-4 with TRBJ2-5; D may be TRBD1 or TRBD2 (5 bases each). The CDR3 loop spans 13 amino acids. Trimming pared 3 bases from V and 5 bases from J, leaving 10 bases between. The CDR3 DNA sequence: TGTGCCAGCAGTTTCGTTGGGGGTGAGACCCAGTACTTC. It specifies CASSFVGGETQYF.

Comments on this clonotype: Being one base from a much bigger clone, this may be a read error. The chain links TRBV29-1 to TRBJ2-5; 11 positions match TRBD2. Looked up from germline, CDR1 is SQVTM and CDR2 is ANQGSEA. The CDR3 has 12 amino acids. Here the CDR3 reads CSVTSGTESQYF. The CDR3 DNA is TGCAGCGTGACTAGCGGGACAGAGTCCCAGTACTTC.

To note about this clonotype: It may be a read error: a sequence one base away is much more abundant. The chain links TRBV29-1 to TRBJ1-5; no firm D call. Germline CDR1 reads SQVTM; CDR2 reads ANQGSEA. This CDR3 comprises 12 residues. CDR3 coding DNA: TGCGGCGTTTCGGAGGGAAATCAGCCCCAGCATTTT. It encodes CGVSEGNQPQHF.

This sequence joins TRBV20-1 and TRBJ2-7, with 9 bases fitting TRBD2. The CDR3 covers 17 residues. V lost 4 bases to trimming and J lost 0 bases; unmatched junction nucleotides: 13. Per the germline V gene, CDR1 is DFQATT and CDR2 is SNEGSKA (reference sequence). Here the CDR3 reads CSATSEGLASISYEQYF. CDR3 in DNA: TGCAGTGCTACGAGTGAGGGACTAGCCTCAATCTCCTACGAGCAGTACTTC.

The chain links TRBV9 to TRBJ1-4; D is undetermined. CDR3 length equals 14 residues. V shed 0 bases and J shed 11 bases, with 14 bases lying between them. Germline V lookup: CDR1 SGDLS, CDR2 YYNGEE. The CDR3 sequence is CASSVGKGREKLFF. CDR3 sequence (DNA): TGTGCCAGCAGCGTAGGAAAGGGAAGGGAGAAACTGTTTTTT.

This clonotype is deemed medium-sized. The DNA of the CDR3 is TGTGCCAGCAGCTTGGGCGGACAGGGCAGCGGGGAGCTGTTTTTT. Encoded protein: CASSLGGQGSGELFF. The J gene is TRBJ2-2, the V gene TRBV5-8; 8 nucleotides agree with TRBD1. After removal of 0 bases from V and 7 bases from J, the junction contained 5 bases not matched to a gene. The CDR3 is 15 residues long. Germline CDR1 reads SGHTS; CDR2 reads YDEGEE.

This clonotype was counted at least ten times. This CDR3 reads CAEVGPPGNTIYF. Here the CDR3 DNA reads TGTGCCGAGGTGGGGCCCCCTGGAAACACCATATATTTT. The V and J genes are TRBV30 and TRBJ1-3; perhaps TRBD1 as D (5 bases). Germline assignment: CDR1 GTSNPN and CDR2 SVGIG (reference sequence). The V end was cut by 8 bases, the J end by 2 bases, with 13 bases between. This CDR3 spans 13 amino acids.

At least ten counts were recorded for this clonotype. The chain couples TRBV6-1 to TRBJ2-1; 10 positions agree with TRBD2. The CDR3 covers 13 residues. Per germline, CDR1 MNHNS and CDR2 SASEGT. The V segment lost 8 bases and the J segment 6 bases; nucleotides outside the gene matches: 4. The CDR3: CASQGLASNEQFF. CDR3 bases: TGTGCCAGCCAGGGACTAGCGAGCAATGAGCAGTTCTTC.

The chain uses TRBV11-1 and TRBJ2-1, with 10 bases lining up with TRBD2. J lost 4 bases, V lost 2 bases, and 8 bases had no gene match. This CDR3 spans 17 amino acids. Germline CDR1 and CDR2: SGHAT and FQDESV (reference sequence). CDR3 amino acids: CASSLLAGEGGYNEQFF. CDR3 DNA sequence: TGTGCCAGCAGCTTACTAGCGGGAGAGGGGGGTTACAATGAGCAGTTCTTC.

This clonotype has at least ten counts. The chain uses TRBV7-8 and TRBJ2-1; D is unclear. Germline CDR1 reads SGHVS; CDR2 reads FQNEAQ. This CDR3 is 14 amino acids long. Trimming took 3 bases from V and 0 from J, leaving 6 bases between them. DNA of the CDR3: TGTGCCAGCAGCTTCGAGTTCTCCTACAATGAGCAGTTCTTC. This translates into CASSFEFSYNEQFF.

This rearrangement joins TRBV5-4 to TRBJ1-6; D gene unclear. This CDR3 spans 13 amino acids. The V end was cut by 1 base, the J end by 7 bases, with 6 bases between. Germline assignment: CDR1 SGHNT and CDR2 YYREEE (reference sequence). The CDR3 here is CASSLSQNSPLHF. The CDR3 coding sequence is TGTGCCAGCAGCTTGTCCCAGAATTCACCCCTCCACTTT.

The V call is TRBV2, the J call TRBJ2-7; TRBD1 might be the D (6 bases). This CDR3 region has 12 residues. Germline assignment: CDR1 SNHLY and CDR2 FYNNEI. The ends were cut back, 6 bases at V and 0 bases at J, with 6 bases in the middle. The CDR3: CASRDSSYEQYF. The CDR3 nucleotides read TGTGCCAGCAGGGACAGCTCCTACGAGCAGTACTTC. The full variable domain, with the rest looked up from reference TRBV2 and TRBJ2-7, is EPEVTQTPSHQVTQMGQEVILRCVPISNHLYFYWYRQILGQKVEFLVSFYNNEISEKSEIFDDQFSVERPDGSNFTLKIRSTKLEDSAMYFCASRDSSYEQYFGPGTRLTVT.

This clonotype was seen ten or more times. The chain combines TRBV20-1 with TRBJ2-7; 11 bases agree with TRBD2. This CDR3 has 14 amino acids. Germline V gene lookup returns CDR1 DFQATT and CDR2 SNEGSKA (reference sequence). J was trimmed by 0 bases and V by 4 bases; bases with no gene match: 2. The CDR3 region is CSATSGRSSYEQYF. The CDR3 DNA is TGCAGTGCTACTAGCGGGAGGAGCTCCTACGAGCAGTACTTC.

This clonotype was observed at least ten times. The chain carries TRBV6-6 and TRBJ2-7, with 7 bases fitting TRBD2. Trimming cost V 2 bases and J 4 bases; bases outside gene matches: 2. The CDR3 contains 13 residues. Germline CDR1 and CDR2: MNHNY and SVGAGI (reference sequence). The CDR3, as DNA: TGTGCCAGCAGTTACGTGGGGGGGTACGAGCAGTACTTC. Residues: CASSYVGGYEQYF.

In the case of this clonotype: Just one base apart from a much larger clone, this may be a read error. The J gene is TRBJ2-5, the V gene TRBV12-3 or TRBV12-4; the D gene is possibly TRBD2 (6 bases). This CDR3 spans 14 amino acids. The CDR3, as DNA: TGTTCCAGCAGCCCCTCTAGCGTGCGAGAGACCCAGTACTTC. It is translated as CSSSPSSVRETQYF.

This clonotype was picked up many times. The gene calls are TRBV7-8 and TRBJ2-1; 11 nucleotides align to TRBD1. The CDR3 runs to 18 residues. With 5 bases clipped from V and 3 bases from J, the junction kept 12 bases outside the gene matches. Germline V lookup: CDR1 SGHVS, CDR2 FQNEAQ. CDR3 protein: CASSRPEAGTGGYNEQFF. The CDR3 nucleotides read TGTGCCAGCAGCCGACCAGAAGCCGGGACAGGGGGCTACAATGAGCAGTTCTTC.

There are many counts of this clonotype. The chain uses TRBV6-5 and TRBJ2-5; tentative D call: TRBD1 (6 bases). Per germline, CDR1 MNHEY and CDR2 SVGAGI. V was pared by 6 bases and J by 2 bases, with 16 bases between. The CDR3 sequence is 15 residues long. The CDR3 here is CASRRAGTMQETQYF. The CDR3 DNA sequence: TGTGCCAGCAGGCGAGCTGGGACAATGCAAGAGACCCAGTACTTC.

The chain is built from TRBV7-3 and TRBJ2-5, with D possibly TRBD2 on 6 matching bases. Trimming stripped 0 bases from V and 5 bases from J, with 13 bases between. The CDR3 consists of 15 residues. Germline CDR1 reads SGHTA; CDR2 reads FQGTGA. CDR3 region: CASSLTGGQGETQYF. The CDR3 DNA sequence: TGTGCCAGCAGCTTAACCGGAGGGCAAGGGGAGACCCAGTACTTC.

In its sample, this clonotype was seen many times. This chain joins TRBV12-3 or TRBV12-4 and TRBJ2-1; 13 bases line up with TRBD2. This CDR3 comprises 14 residues. J gave up 8 bases and V 5 bases, and 3 bases lay outside the gene matches. CDR3: CASSRTSGRHEQFF. The CDR3 region has the DNA TGTGCCAGCAGTCGGACTAGCGGGAGACATGAGCAGTTCTTC.

To note about this clonotype: This may stem from a read error, because a much larger clone lies one nucleotide away. The chain employs TRBV5-6 and TRBJ2-7; 8 bases map to TRBD1. The CDR3 has 15 amino acids. Germline V gene lookup returns CDR1 SGHDT and CDR2 YYEEEE. In nucleotides, the CDR3 is TGTGCCAGCAGCACGGGACAGGCGAGCTCCTACGGGCAGTACTTC. It codes for CASSTGQASSYGQYF.